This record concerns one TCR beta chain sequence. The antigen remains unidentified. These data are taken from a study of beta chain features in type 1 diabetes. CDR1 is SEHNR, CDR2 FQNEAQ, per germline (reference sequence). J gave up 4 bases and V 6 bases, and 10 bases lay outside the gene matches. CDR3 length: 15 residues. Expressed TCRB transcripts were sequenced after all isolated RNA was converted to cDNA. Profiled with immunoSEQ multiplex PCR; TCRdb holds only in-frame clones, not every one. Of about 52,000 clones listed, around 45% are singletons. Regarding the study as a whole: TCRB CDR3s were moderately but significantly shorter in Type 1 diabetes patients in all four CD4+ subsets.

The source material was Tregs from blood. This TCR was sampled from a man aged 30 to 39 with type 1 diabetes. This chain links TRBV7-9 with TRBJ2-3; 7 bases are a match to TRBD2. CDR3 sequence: CASSSSGGRADTQYF. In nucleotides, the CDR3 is TGTGCCAGCAGTTCGTCGGGGGGAAGGGCAGATACGCAGTATTTT.